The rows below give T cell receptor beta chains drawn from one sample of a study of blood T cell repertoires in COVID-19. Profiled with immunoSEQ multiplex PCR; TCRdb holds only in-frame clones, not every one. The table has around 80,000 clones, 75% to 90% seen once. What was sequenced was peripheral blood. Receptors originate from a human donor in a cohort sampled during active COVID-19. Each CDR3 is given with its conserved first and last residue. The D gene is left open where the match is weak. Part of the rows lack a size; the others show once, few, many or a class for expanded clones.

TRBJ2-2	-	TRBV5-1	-	CASSLGQGNTGELFF	TGCGCCAGCAGCTTGGGGCAGGGGAACACCGGGGAGCTGTTTTTT
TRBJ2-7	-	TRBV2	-	CASSYDSTYEQYF	TGTGCCAGCAGTTATGACAGCACCTACGAGCAGTACTTC
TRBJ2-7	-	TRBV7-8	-	CASSLGRQVYEQYF	TGTGCCAGCAGCTTAGGCCGACAGGTCTACGAGCAGTACTTC
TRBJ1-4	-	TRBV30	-	CAWKSAGTNEKLFF	TGTGCCTGGAAATCGGCAGGGACTAATGAAAAACTGTTTTTT
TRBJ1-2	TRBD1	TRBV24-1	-	CATSRRDRDFYGYTF	TGTGCCACTAGTCGGCGGGACAGGGATTTCTATGGCTACACCTTC
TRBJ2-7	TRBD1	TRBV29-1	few	CSVLLLRDRGPEQYF	TGCAGCGTTCTGCTGCTACGGGACAGGGGCCCCGAGCAGTACTTC
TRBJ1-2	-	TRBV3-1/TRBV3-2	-	CASSLTGPYGYTF	TGTGCCAGCAGTCTTACAGGACCCTATGGCTACACCTTC
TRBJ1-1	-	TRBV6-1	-	CASSEARNSRTEAFF	TGTGCCAGCAGTGAAGCGAGAAACAGTCGGACTGAAGCTTTCTTT
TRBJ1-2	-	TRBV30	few	CAWSVVYRFYGYTF	TGTGCCTGGAGTGTCGTTTACAGGTTCTATGGCTACACCTTC
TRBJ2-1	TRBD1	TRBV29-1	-	CSVGQGYNEQFF	TGCAGCGTGGGACAGGGGTACAATGAGCAGTTCTTC
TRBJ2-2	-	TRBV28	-	CASSFYIYQADEQTWGTNTGELFF	TGTGCCAGCAGTTTCTATATATATCAAGCCGACGAACAGACCTGGGGGACTAACACCGGGGAGCTGTTTTTT
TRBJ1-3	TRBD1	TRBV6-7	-	CASIRGQSGNTIYF	TGTGCCAGCATCAGGGGGCAAAGTGGAAACACCATATATTTT
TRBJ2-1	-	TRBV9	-	CASSPYAADYNEQFF	TGTGCCAGCAGCCCATACGCAGCGGATTACAATGAGCAGTTCTTC
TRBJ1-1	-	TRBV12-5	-	CASGLQGGTEAFF	TGTGCTAGTGGTTTGCAAGGGGGCACTGAAGCTTTCTTT
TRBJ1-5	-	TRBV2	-	CASSEAGTYSNQPQHF	TGTGCCAGCAGTGAAGCGGGGACTTATAGCAATCAGCCCCAGCATTTT
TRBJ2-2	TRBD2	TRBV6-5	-	CASLPGGKLTGELFF	TGTGCCAGCCTACCGGGGGGGAAGCTCACCGGGGAGCTGTTTTTT
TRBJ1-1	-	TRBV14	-	CASSPGGAIDTEAFF	TGTGCCAGCAGCCCTGGAGGGGCCATTGACACTGAAGCTTTCTTT
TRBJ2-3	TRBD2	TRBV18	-	CASSPYRGGPSTDTQYF	TGTGCCAGCTCACCATATCGGGGGGGCCCATCCACAGATACGCAGTATTTT
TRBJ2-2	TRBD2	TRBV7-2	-	CASSFIAGSYGELFF	TGTGCCAGCAGTTTCATAGCGGGGTCATACGGGGAGCTGTTTTTT
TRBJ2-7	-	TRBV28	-	CASSLSGWSYEQYF	TGTGCCAGCAGTTTATCGGGGTGGTCCTACGAGCAGTACTTC
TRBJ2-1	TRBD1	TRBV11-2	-	CASTTGVALGDEQFF	TGTGCCAGCACCACAGGGGTCGCTCTGGGCGATGAGCAGTTCTTC
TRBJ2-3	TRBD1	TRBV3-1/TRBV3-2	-	CASSQVPGQGSTDTQYF	TGTGCCAGCAGCCAAGTCCCGGGACAGGGGAGCACAGATACGCAGTATTTT
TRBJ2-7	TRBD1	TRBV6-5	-	CASGRGPQLEQYF	TGTGCCAGCGGCAGGGGGCCTCAGCTCGAGCAGTACTTC
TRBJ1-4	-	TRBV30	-	CAWSVRAYRDGREKLFF	TGTGCCTGGAGTGTGAGGGCTTACAGGGACGGTCGTGAAAAACTGTTTTTT
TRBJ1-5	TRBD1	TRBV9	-	CASSEWDSLNQPQHF	TGTGCCAGCAGCGAGTGGGACAGCCTCAATCAGCCCCAGCATTTT
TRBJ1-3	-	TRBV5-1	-	CASSLGSSGNTIYF	TGCGCCAGCAGCTTAGGGAGCTCTGGAAACACCATATATTTT